This TCR beta chain came from a study of CXCR3-negative and CXCR3-positive naive CD8 T cells. Carrying UMI labels, the TRB cDNA libraries were prepared through 5' RACE. With the 5' RACE reads reprocessed, TCRdb shows one record per CDR3 protein and no DNA. In all, the sample yields about 56,000 distinct CDR3 sequences. The source of this sequence is a human donor in good health. Some clones in this sample may be carry-over from other donors' samples. Material: memory CD8+ T cells from blood.

This CDR3 is CASSLDADSYNEQFF. The V gene is TRBV14, the J gene TRBJ2-1. CDR3 length: 15 amino acids. Germline lookup yields CDR1 SGHDN and CDR2 FVKESK.